The entry that follows covers one T cell receptor beta chain sequence. This entry comes from a study of blood T cell repertoires in COVID-19. Overall study context: Specimens from acute and convalescent COVID-19 originated in the United States, Italy and Spain. PBMCs, B-cell-depleted T cells, or T cells were the source of the cDNA or gDNA that made up the material.

In the authors' methods: Quantification of nucleated cells was approximated via reference gene primer amplification. Sequenced by immunoSEQ multiplex PCR; TCRdb stores in-frame clones only, minus some. V and J calls and clone size are those listed in that table; D and trimming were worked out from the DNA. The sample includes about half a million clones, 70% to 90% seen only once; the top ten take roughly 3.2%. This receptor was obtained from a human donor in a cohort sampled during active COVID-19. The sequencing input was peripheral blood.

CDR3 residues: CASRSRTGNSNEKLFF. The CDR3 DNA sequence: TGTGCCAGCAGGTCAAGGACAGGGAATTCTAATGAAAAACTGTTTTTT. This chain joins TRBV25-1 and TRBJ1-4; TRBD1 matches 8 bases. In germline, CDR1 is MGHDK, CDR2 SYGVNS. CDR3 length: 16 amino acids. V dropped 6 bases and J dropped 3; count of bases not matched to a gene: 9.